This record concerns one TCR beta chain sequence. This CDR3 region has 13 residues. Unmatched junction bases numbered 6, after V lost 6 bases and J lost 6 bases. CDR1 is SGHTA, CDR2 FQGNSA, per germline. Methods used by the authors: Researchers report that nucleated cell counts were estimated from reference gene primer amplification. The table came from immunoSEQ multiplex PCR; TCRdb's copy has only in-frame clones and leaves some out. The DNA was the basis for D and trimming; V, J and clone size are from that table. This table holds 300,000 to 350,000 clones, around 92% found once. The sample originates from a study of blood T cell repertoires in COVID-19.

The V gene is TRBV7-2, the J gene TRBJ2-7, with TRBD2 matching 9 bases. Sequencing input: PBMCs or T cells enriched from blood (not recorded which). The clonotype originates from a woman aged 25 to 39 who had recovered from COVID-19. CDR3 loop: CASRLAGGSEQYF. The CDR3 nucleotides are TGTGCCAGCAGGTTGGCGGGAGGGTCCGAGCAGTACTTC. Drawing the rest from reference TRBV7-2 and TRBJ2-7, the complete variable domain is GAGVSQSPSNKVTEKGKDVELRCDPISGHTALYWYRQSLGQGLEFLIYFQGNSAPDKSGLPSDRFSAERTGGSVSTLTIQRTQQEDSAVYLCASRLAGGSEQYFGPGTRLTVT.